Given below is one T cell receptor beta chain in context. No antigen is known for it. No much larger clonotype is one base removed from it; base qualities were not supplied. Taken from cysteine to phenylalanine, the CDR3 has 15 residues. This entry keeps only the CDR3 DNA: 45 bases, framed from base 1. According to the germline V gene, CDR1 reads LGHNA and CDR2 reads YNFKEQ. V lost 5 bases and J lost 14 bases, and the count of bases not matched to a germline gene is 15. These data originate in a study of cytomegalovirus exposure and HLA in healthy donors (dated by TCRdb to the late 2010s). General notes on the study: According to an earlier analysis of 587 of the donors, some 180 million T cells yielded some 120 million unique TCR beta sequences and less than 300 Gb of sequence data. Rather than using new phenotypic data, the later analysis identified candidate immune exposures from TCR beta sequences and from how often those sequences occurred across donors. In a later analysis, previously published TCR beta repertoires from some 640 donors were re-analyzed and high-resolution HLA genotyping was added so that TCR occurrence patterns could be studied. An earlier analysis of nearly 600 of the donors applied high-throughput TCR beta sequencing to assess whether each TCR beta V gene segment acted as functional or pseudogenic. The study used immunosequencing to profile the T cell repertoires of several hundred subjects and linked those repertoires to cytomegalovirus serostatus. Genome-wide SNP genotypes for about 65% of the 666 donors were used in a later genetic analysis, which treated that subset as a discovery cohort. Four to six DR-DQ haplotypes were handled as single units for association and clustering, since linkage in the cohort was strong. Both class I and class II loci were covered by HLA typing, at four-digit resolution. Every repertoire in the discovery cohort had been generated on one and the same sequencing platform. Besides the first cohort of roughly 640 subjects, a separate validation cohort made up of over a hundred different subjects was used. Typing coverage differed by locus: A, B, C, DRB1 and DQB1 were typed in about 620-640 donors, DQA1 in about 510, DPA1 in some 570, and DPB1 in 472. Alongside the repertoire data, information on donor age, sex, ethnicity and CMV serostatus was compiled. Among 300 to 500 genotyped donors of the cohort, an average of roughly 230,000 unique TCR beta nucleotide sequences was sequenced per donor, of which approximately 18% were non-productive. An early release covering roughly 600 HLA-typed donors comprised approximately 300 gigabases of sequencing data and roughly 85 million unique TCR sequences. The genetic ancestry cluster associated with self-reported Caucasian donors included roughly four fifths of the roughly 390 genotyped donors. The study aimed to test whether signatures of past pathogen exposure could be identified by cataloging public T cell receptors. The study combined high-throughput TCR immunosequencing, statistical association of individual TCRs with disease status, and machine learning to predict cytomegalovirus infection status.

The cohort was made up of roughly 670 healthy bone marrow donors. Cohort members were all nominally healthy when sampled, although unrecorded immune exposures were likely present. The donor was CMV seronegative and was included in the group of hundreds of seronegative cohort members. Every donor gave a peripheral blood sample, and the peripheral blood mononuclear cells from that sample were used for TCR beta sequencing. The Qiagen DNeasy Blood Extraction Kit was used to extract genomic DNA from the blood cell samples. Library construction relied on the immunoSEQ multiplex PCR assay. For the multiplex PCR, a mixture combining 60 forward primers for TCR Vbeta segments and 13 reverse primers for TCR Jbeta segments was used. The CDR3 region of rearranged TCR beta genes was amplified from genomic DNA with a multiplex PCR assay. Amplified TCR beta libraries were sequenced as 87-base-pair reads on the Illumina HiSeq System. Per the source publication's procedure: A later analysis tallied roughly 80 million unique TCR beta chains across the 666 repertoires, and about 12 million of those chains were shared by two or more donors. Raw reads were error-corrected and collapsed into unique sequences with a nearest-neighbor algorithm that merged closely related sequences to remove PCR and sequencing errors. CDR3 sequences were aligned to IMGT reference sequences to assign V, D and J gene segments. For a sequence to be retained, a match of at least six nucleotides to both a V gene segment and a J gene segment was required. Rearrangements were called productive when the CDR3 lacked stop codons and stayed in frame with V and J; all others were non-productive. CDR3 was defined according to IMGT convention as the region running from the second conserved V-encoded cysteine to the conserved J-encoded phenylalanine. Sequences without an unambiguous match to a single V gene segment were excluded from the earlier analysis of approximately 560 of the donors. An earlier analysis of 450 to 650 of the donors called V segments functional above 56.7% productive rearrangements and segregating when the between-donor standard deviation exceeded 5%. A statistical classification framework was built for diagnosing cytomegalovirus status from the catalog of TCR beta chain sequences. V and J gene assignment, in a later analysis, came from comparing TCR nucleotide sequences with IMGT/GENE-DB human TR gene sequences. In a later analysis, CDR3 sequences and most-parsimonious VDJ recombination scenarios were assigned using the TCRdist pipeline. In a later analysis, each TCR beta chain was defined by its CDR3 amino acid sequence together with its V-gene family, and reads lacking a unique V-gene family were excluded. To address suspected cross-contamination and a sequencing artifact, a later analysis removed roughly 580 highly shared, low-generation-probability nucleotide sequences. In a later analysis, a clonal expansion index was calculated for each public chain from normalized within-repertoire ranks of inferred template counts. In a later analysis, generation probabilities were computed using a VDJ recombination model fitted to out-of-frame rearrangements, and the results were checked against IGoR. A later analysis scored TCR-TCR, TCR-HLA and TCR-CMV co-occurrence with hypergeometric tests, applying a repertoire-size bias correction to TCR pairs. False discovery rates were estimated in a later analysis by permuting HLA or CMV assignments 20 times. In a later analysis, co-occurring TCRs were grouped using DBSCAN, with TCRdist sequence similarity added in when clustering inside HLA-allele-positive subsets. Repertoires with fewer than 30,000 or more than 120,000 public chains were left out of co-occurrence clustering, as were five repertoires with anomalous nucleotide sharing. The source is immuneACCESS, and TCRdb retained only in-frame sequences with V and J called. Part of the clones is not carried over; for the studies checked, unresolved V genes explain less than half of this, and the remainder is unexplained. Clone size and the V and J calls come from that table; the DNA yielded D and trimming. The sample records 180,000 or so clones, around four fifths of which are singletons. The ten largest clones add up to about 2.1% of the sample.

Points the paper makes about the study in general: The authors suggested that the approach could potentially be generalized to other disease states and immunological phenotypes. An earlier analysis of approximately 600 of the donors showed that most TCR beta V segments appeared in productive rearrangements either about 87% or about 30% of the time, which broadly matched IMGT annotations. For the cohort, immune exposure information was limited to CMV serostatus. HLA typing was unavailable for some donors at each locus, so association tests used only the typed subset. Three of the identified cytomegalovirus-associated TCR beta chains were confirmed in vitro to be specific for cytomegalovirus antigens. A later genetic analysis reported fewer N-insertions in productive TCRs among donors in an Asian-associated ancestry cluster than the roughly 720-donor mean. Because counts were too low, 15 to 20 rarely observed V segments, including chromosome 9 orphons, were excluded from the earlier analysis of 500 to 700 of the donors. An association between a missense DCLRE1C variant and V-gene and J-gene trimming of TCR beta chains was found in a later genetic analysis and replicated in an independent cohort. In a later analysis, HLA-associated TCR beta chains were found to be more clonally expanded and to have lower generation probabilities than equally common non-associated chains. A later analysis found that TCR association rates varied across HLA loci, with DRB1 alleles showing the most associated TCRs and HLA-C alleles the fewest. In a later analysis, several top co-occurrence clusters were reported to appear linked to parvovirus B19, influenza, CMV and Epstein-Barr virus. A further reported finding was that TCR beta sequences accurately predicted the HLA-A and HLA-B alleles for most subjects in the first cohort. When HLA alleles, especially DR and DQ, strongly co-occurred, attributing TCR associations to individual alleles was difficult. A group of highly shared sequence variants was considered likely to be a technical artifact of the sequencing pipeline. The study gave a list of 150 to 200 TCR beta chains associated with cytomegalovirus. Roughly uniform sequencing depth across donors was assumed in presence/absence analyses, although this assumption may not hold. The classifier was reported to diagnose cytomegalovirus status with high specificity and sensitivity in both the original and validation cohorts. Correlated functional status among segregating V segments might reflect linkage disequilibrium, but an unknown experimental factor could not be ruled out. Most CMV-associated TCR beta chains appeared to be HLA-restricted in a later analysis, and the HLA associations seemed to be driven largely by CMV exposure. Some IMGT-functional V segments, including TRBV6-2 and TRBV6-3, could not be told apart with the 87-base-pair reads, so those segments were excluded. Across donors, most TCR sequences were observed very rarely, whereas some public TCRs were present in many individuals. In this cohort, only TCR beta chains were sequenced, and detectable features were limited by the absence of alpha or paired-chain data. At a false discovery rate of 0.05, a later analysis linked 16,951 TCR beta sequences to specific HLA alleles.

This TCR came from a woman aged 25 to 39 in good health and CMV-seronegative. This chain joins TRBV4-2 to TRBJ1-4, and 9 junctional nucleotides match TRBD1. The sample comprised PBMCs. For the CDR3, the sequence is CASSEHGTGRTYLFF. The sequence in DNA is TGTGCCAGCAGCGAGCACGGGACAGGGCGTACGTATCTGTTTTTT.